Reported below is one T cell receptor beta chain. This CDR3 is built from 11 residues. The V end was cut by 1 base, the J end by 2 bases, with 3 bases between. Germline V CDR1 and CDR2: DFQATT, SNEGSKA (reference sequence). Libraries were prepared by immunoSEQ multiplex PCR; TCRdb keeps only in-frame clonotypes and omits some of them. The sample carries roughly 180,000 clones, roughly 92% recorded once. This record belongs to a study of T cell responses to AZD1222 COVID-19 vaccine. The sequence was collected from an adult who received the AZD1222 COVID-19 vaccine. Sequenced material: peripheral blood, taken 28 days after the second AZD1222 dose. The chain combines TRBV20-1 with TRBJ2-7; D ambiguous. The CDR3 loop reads CSARGTYEQYF. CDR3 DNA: TGCAGTGCTAGAGGTACCTACGAGCAGTACTTC.